This T cell receptor beta chain was found in a study of CD8+ T cells in alopecia areata. Study-level background: Twice daily, treated patients received 5 to 10 mg of oral tofacitinib. Patients remained on tofacitinib for 6 to 18 months and then went 6 months without it. Broader study findings: Persistence of many expanded lesional clones was seen in scalp and blood during tofacitinib. The study also sequences resident alphabeta T cells of normal skin in scalp samples.

Germline V gene lookup returns CDR1 SGDLS and CDR2 YYNGEE. The CDR3 contains 16 residues. V lost 2 bases to trimming and J lost 0 bases, with 9 bases between them. Following extraction, RNA underwent reverse transcription to cDNA, which served as the sequencing template. Produced via immunoSEQ multiplex PCR; TCRdb's table is partial and in-frame only. The sample shows 120,000 or so clones, approximately 57% of them seen only once. This clone was observed a handful of times. Its antigen is undetermined. Indicated treatment: oral pan-JAK inhibitor, 5-10 mg twice daily. The sample in question was CD4+ T cells sorted from blood, obtained at week 4, from a patient treated with tofacitinib. The chain employs TRBV9 and TRBJ2-6; D gene ambiguous. The receptor was derived from a human donor with alopecia areata. CDR3 sequence: CASSVRHASGANVLTF. Here the CDR3 DNA reads TGTGCCAGCAGCGTCAGACACGCCTCTGGGGCCAACGTCCTGACTTTC.